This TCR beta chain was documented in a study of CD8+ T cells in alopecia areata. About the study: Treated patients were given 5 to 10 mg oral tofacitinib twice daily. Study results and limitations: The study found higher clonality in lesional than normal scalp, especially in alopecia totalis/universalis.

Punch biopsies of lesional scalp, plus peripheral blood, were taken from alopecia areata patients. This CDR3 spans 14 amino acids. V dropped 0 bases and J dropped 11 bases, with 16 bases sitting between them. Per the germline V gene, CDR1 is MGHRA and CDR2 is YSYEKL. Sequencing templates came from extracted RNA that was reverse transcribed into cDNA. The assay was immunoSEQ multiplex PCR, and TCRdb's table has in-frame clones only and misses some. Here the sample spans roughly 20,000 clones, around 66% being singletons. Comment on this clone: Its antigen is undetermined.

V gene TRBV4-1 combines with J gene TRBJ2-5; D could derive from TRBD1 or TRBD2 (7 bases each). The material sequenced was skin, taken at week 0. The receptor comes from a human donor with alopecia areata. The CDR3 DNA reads TGCGCCAGCAGCCAAGATCGCTCAGGGGGGGAGCAGTACTTC. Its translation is CASSQDRSGGEQYF.